The clone carrying this T cell receptor beta chain was observed many times. This record belongs to a study of identical twins. Germline V CDR1 and CDR2: SQVTM, ANQGSEA. The CDR3 spans 14 residues. Trimming took 6 bases from V and 4 from J; bases not matched to a gene: 6. TCRdb reprocessed the 5' RACE reads with MiXCR, giving one entry per CDR3 protein. The sample carries roughly 700,000 distinct CDR3 sequences, less than 10% recorded once. A further study also used this sample, focusing on yellow fever vaccine responses in identical twins.

The clonotype was recovered from a woman younger than 30 in good health. V usage is TRBV29-1 and J usage is TRBJ2-2, with 9 bases lining up with TRBD1. The specimen was PBMCs. CDR3: CSVGDRAGTGELFF. CDR3 nucleotides: TGCAGCGTAGGGGACAGGGCGGGCACCGGGGAGCTGTTTTTT.